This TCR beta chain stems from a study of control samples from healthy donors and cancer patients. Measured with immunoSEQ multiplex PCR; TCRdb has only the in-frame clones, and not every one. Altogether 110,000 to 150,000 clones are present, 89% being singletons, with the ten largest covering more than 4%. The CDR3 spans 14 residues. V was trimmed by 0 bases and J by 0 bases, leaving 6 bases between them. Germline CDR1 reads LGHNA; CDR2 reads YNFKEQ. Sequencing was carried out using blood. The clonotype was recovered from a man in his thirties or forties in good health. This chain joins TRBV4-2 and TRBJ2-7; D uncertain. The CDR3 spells CASSQDASSYEQYF. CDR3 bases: TGTGCCAGCAGCCAAGATGCTAGCTCCTACGAGCAGTACTTC.